This T cell receptor beta chain was captured in a study of a mutant IDH1 vaccine in newly diagnosed glioma. For this clone: Its specificity is unknown.

In germline, CDR1 is LNHDA, CDR2 SQIVND (reference sequence). The V gene lost 6 bases and the J gene lost 3 bases, with 24 bases spanning the gap. This CDR3 has 18 amino acids. Time point here: week 11, during vaccination. The vaccine gave 300 ug of a 20-mer mutant IDH1 peptide subcutaneously per dose. Libraries were prepared by immunoSEQ multiplex PCR; TCRdb keeps only in-frame clonotypes and omits some of them. Among around 24,000 clones listed, 79% were seen once. The receptor's source is a man between 40 and 49 years old with glioma. The sample was PBMCs, taken from a glioma patient whose treatment included an IDH1 peptide vaccine. The chain is built from TRBV19 and TRBJ2-1, with D perhaps given as TRBD1 or TRBD2 (5 bases each). The CDR3 loop is CASSPLPGALSFYNEQFF. DNA for the CDR3: TGTGCCAGTAGCCCTTTGCCCGGGGCACTTTCCTTCTACAATGAGCAGTTCTTC.